The 8 T cell receptor beta chains presented below share a single source sample, sequenced in a study of CD8+CD57+ T cells in acquired aplastic anemia. The template used for profiling TCR beta VDJ and CDR3 was genomic DNA. TCRdb independently ran MiXCR on the reads; one entry per CDR3 protein. The data contain some 200,000 distinct CDR3 sequences, 65% of them seen just once; the ten biggest clones take up roughly three fifths. Patients who underwent sequencing had shown CD8+CD57+ cell expansion by flow cytometry. The sequenced sample was sorted CD4+, CD8+, or CD8+CD57+ T cells (not recorded which) from PBMCs. These receptors were taken from a human donor with aplastic anemia.

The gene calls are TRBV5-4 and TRBJ2-2; 8 bases are shared with TRBD1. Trimming took 6 bases from V and 1 from J; bases not matched to a gene: 11. CDR1 is SGHNT and CDR2 is YYREEE in the germline V gene (reference sequence). CDR3 length: 17 residues. CDR3 coding DNA: TGTGCCAGCACCTCAGGGGGCGGGATGAAGAACACCGGGGAGCTGTTTTTT. It encodes CASTSGGGMKNTGELFF.

This clonotype was counted many times. The chain is built from TRBV5-1 and TRBJ1-2; D is unresolved. The CDR3 sequence is 13 residues long. Germline loops: CDR1 SGHRS, CDR2 YFSETQ. Trimming pared 1 base from V and 2 bases from J, leaving 6 bases between. The DNA for the CDR3 is TGCGCCAGCAGCTTGTCCGGGAACTATGGCTACACCTTC. As protein: CASSLSGNYGYTF. Together with reference TRBV5-1 and TRBJ1-2, the CDR3 gives the full variable domain: KAGVTQTPRYLIKTRGQQVTLSCSPISGHRSVSWYQQTPGQGLQFLFEYFSETQRNKGNFPGRFSGRQFSNSRSEMNVSTLELGDSALYLCASSLSGNYGYTFGSGTRLTVV.

This clonotype was recorded only once. The chain employs TRBV11-3 and TRBJ2-1; a possible D gene is TRBD2 (6 bases). Germline-derived CDR1 and CDR2 are SGHNT and YENEEA. V was clipped by 0 bases and J by 4 bases, with 16 bases between them. The CDR3 extends over 17 amino acids. The CDR3 DNA sequence: TGTGCCAGCAGCTTAGATCTCTGGACTGGGGGGTACAATGAGCAGTTCTTC. Encoded protein: CASSLDLWTGGYNEQFF.

This chain uses TRBV6-1 with TRBJ2-1, with D uncertain. This CDR3 spans 19 amino acids. The germline V and J ends were trimmed by 3 bases and 8 bases, with 29 bases remaining between them. The germline gives CDR1 MNHNS, CDR2 SASEGT. CDR3 sequence reads: CASSDLGWSQLSFGDEQFF. In DNA form, the CDR3 reads TGTGCCAGCAGTGATCTGGGGTGGTCTCAACTAAGTTTCGGCGATGAGCAGTTCTTC.

This chain connects TRBV7-9 to TRBJ2-5, with TRBD2 matching 11 bases. This CDR3 is 15 amino acids long. Trimming at V came to 3 bases and at J to 5 bases, leaving 5 bases not matched to a gene. From germline, CDR1 is SEHNR and CDR2 FQNEAQ (reference sequence). The CDR3 DNA follows: TGTGCCAGCAGCTTCCTAGCGGGGGGCCGGGAGACCCAGTACTTC. Residues: CASSFLAGGRETQYF.

This clonotype was seen once. V is TRBV2 and J is TRBJ2-5; no definite D call. Germline assignment: CDR1 SNHLY and CDR2 FYNNEI. V was pared by 5 bases and J by 1 base, with 11 bases between. The CDR3 consists of 14 residues. CDR3 coding DNA: TGTGCCAGCAGTTACCTACCCCCCCAAGAGACCCAGTACTTC. Translated: CASSYLPPQETQYF. The entire variable domain, with the rest obtained from reference TRBV2 and TRBJ2-5, is as follows: EPEVTQTPSHQVTQMGQEVILRCVPISNHLYFYWYRQILGQKVEFLVSFYNNEISEKSEIFDDQFSVERPDGSNFTLKIRSTKLEDSAMYFCASSYLPPQETQYFGPGTRLLVL.

The rearrangement uses TRBV29-1 and TRBJ2-5; no reliable D call. Germline CDR1 reads SQVTM; CDR2 reads ANQGSEA. The CDR3 consists of 10 residues. Trimming cost V 4 bases and J 5 bases, with 5 bases left between them. The CDR3 DNA reads as TGCAGCGTTGGGTGGGAGACCCAGTACTTC. It is translated as CSVGWETQYF.

Only a few counts were recorded for this clonotype. The chain recombines TRBV7-8 with TRBJ1-1; D may be TRBD1 (5 bases). Germline CDR1 reads SGHVS; CDR2 reads FQNEAQ. The CDR3 has 14 residues. V lost 3 bases and J lost 3, with 11 bases in between. For the CDR3, the DNA is TGTGCCAGCAGCTTCGGGGGACGACACACTGAAGCTTTCTTT. This gives the protein CASSFGGRHTEAFF.